This T cell receptor beta chain was documented in a study of blood T cell repertoires in COVID-19. In the authors' workflow: Reference gene primer amplification gave nucleated cell count estimates. Some clones are missing from TCRdb's copy, which holds only in-frame ones; the method was immunoSEQ multiplex PCR. V, J and clone size are those of that table, while D and trimming were read from the DNA. The table lists under 150,000 clones, around four fifths of them singletons, with 15% to 20% in the top ten. This CDR3 has 13 amino acids. Trimming took off 0 bases at V and 6 bases at J, with 8 bases between the two ends. Germline V lookup: CDR1 SGHDN, CDR2 FVKESK. This clone was seen ten or more times.

The TCR was taken from a man in his thirties or forties who had recovered from COVID-19. The chain has TRBV14 and TRBJ1-2; TRBD1 might be the D (5 bases). Sequencing was performed on PBMCs or T cells enriched from blood (not recorded which). CDR3 DNA: TGTGCCAGCAGCCAAGATATGGGGCATGGCTACACCTTC. Translation gives CASSQDMGHGYTF.